This record looks at one TCR beta chain sequence and its context. The data are from a study of blood T cell repertoires in COVID-19. For the study at large: Acute and convalescent COVID-19 specimens originated in the United States, Italy and Spain. From T cells, B-cell-depleted T cells, or PBMCs came the material, which was cDNA or gDNA.

Per the study methods: Amplification of reference gene primers was used by the study to estimate nucleated cell counts. Only in-frame clones appear in the TCRdb table, and some are missing; sequencing was by immunoSEQ multiplex PCR. V and J calls plus clone size are reproduced from that table; the DNA served to infer D and trimming. This sample has 70,000 to 80,000 clones, with approximately 86% found just once. The sample comprised peripheral blood. This sequence originates from a human donor in a cohort sampled during active COVID-19.

The CDR3 loop is CASSFLYGSNPYSNQPQHF. The DNA for the CDR3 is TGTGCCAGCAGTTTTCTTTATGGGAGCAACCCGTATAGCAATCAGCCCCAGCATTTT. This chain joins TRBV6-2 or TRBV6-3 and TRBJ1-5; no clear D gene. The CDR3 covers 19 residues. V was trimmed by 4 bases and J by 0 bases, leaving 22 bases between them. Germline loops: CDR1 MNHEY, CDR2 SVGEGT.